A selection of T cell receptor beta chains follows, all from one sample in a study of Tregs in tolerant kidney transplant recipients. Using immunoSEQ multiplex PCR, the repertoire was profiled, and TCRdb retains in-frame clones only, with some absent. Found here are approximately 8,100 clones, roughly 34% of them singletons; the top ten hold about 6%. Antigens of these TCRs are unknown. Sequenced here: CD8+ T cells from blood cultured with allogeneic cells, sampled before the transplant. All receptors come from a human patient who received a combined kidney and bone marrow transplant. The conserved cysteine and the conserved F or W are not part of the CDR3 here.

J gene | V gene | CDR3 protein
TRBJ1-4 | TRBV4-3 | ASPPSRWSENEKLF
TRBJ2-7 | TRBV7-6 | ASSSGLAGFDEQY
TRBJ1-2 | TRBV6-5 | ASSAGMRKTYGYT
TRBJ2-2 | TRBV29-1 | SVGASVAGELF
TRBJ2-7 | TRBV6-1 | ASNVRETAYEQY
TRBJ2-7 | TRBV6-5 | ASSYGQGNTYEQY
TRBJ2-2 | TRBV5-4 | ASSLVSGELF
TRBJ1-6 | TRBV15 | ATSRDRGLGSPLH
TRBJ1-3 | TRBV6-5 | ASSFGWGNTIY
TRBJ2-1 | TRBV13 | ASNSGGTRGQF
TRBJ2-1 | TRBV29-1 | SVTYNEQF
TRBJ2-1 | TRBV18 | ASSKDSFLEQF
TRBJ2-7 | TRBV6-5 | ASSLRQIYYEQY
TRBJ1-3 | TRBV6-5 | ASSLGEDRGGNTIY
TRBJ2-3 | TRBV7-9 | ASGGPSTDTQY
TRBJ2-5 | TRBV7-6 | ASSPPVPGQGRETQY
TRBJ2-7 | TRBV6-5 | ASRETTSYEQY
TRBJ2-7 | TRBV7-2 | ASSLSPRAYEQY
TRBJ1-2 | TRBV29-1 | SVVTGVHGYT
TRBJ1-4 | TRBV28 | ASSGVKLF
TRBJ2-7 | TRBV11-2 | ASSSGSSYEQY
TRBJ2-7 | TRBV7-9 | ASSGGTPAEQY
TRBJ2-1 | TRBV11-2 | ASSQRPILADEQF
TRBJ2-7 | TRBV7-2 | ASSLSGGGHEQY
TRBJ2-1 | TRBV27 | ASSTSHSYNEQF
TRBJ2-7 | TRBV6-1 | ASSLLWGDEQY
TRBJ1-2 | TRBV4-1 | ASSQLQGNYGYT
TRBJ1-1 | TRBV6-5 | ASSYGRGGNTEAF
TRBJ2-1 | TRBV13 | ASSVGTSRPEQF
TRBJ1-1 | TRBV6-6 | ASSYSLQGTEAF
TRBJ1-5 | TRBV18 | ASSPPGDLSNQPQH
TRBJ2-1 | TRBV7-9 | ASSSFGEGPYNEQF
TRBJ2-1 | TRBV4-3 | ASSLGTSGVDEQF
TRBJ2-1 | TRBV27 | ASSRGTSEYNEQF
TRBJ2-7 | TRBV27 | ASSRGSYEQY
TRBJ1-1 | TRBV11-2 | ASRATDWNTEAF
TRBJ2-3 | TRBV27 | ASSLLLALGTDTQY
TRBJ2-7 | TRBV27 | ASSFLAGADEQY
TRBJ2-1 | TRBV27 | ASTFLPGEVNEQF
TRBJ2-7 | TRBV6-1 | ASRGHPDSYEQY
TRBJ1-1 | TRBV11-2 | ASSPGSGRAF
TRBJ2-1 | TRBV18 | ASSPPSGTTYNEQF
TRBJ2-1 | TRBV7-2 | ASSLAGGPSNEQF